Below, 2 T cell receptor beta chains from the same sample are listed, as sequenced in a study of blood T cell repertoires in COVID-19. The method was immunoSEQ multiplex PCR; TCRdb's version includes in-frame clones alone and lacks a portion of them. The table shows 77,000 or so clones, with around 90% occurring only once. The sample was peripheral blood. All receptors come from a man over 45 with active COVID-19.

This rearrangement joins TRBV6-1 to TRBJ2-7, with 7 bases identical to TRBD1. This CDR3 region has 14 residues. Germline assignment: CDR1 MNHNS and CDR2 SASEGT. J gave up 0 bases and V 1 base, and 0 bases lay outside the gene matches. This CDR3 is CASSEGDSSYEQYF. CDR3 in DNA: TGTGCCAGCAGTGAAGGGGACAGCTCCTACGAGCAGTACTTC.

The CDR3 region is CASSYPLVTSGRRGETQYF. The CDR3 DNA sequence: TGTGCCAGCAGTTACCCCCTGGTGACTAGCGGGAGGAGGGGAGAGACCCAGTACTTC. The chain recombines TRBV6-2 or TRBV6-3 with TRBJ2-5; 13 bases map to TRBD2. Germline values: CDR1 MNHEY, CDR2 SVGEGT. This CDR3 has 19 amino acids. The V and J ends lost 2 bases and 4 bases, in that order; junction bases with no gene match: 13.